The 7 T cell receptor beta chains below were found in one sample sequenced in a study of regulatory T cells in long-lasting Graves disease. Time point here: newly diagnosed GD, antithyroid drugs for less than 3 months. The TCR library was made from RNA that had been extracted from PBMCs in TRIzol. Library construction for TCR beta used iRepertoire HTBI primers and Arm-PCR of CDR3 regions. TCRdb redid the calling of the multiplex PCR reads with MiXCR, one entry per CDR3 protein. The table includes fewer than 550,000 distinct CDR3 sequences, approximately 16% detected once. These sequences were also reported in another study, on T cells in Graves' hyperthyroidism and ophthalmopathy.

The sample was peripheral blood mononuclear cells (PBMCs), taken at new diagnosis, from a patient treated with antithyroid drugs. The receptors stem from a woman aged 35-65 years with Graves disease.

This clonotype was seen many times. This chain connects TRBV20-1 to TRBJ2-3; 8 positions agree with TRBD1. The CDR3 is 15 residues long. The J segment lost 8 bases and the V segment lost 4 bases, leaving 14 bases of the junction unmatched. Looked up from germline, CDR1 is DFQATT and CDR2 is SNEGSKA (reference sequence). CDR3 residues: CSAKPPGQDLVTQYF. CDR3 coding DNA: TGCAGTGCTAAACCGCCGGGACAGGACCTGGTTACGCAGTATTTT.

V usage is TRBV20-1 and J usage is TRBJ2-3; TRBD2 aligns across 10 bases. V was clipped by 6 bases and J by 6 bases; unmatched bases: 12. Per germline, CDR1 DFQATT and CDR2 SNEGSKA (reference sequence). The CDR3 has 15 residues. The CDR3 region has the DNA TGCAGTGCAAACCCCCTAGCGGGGGCGACGGATACGCAGTATTTT. It codes for CSANPLAGATDTQYF.

This clonotype appeared many times. The V and J genes are TRBV30 and TRBJ1-2, with TRBD1 matching 8 bases. From germline, CDR1 is GTSNPN and CDR2 SVGIG (reference sequence). The CDR3 runs to 14 residues. Trimming took 2 bases from V and 4 from J; bases not matched to a gene: 6. The CDR3 sequence is CAWSPGQGSYGYTF. Here the CDR3 DNA reads TGTGCCTGGAGTCCCGGACAGGGCAGCTATGGCTACACCTTC.

This clonotype was counted ten times or more. The rearrangement uses TRBV11-3 and TRBJ1-3; D is uncertain. The CDR3 is 13 residues long. Trimming cost V 7 bases and J 0 bases, with 7 bases left between them. Germline V lookup: CDR1 SGHNT, CDR2 YENEEA. The CDR3 DNA reads TGTGCCAGCACCTCGGACTCTGGAAACACCATATATTTT. As protein: CASTSDSGNTIYF.

This clonotype was seen repeatedly, ten times or more. The genes are TRBV3-1 and TRBJ2-7, with 7 positions matching TRBD1. The germline gives CDR1 LGHDT, CDR2 YNNKEL (reference sequence). CDR3 size: 16 residues. V lost 3 bases to trimming and J lost 2 bases; unmatched junction nucleotides: 10. This CDR3 is CASSHNARQGTYEQYF. The CDR3 DNA reads as TGTGCCAGCAGCCACAACGCCCGACAGGGAACCTACGAGCAGTACTTC.

This clonotype was counted ten times or more. V usage is TRBV28 and J usage is TRBJ1-1, with 8 positions matching TRBD1. This CDR3 contains 17 residues. The germline gives CDR1 MDHEN, CDR2 SYDVKM. J was trimmed by 1 base and V by 3 bases; bases with no gene match: 10. CDR3 in DNA: TGTGCCAGCAGTTTTTTCAGGGGGCGGTTTGGGAACACTGAAGCTTTCTTT. The encoded protein is CASSFFRGRFGNTEAFF.

This clonotype was seen ten or more times. The genes are TRBV2 and TRBJ2-1; TRBD2 might be the D (6 bases). The CDR3 runs to 14 residues. The germline gives CDR1 SNHLY, CDR2 FYNNEI. V lost 6 bases, J lost 7 bases, and 16 bases lay in between. CDR3 DNA sequence: TGTGCCAGCAGGCGGACTACCCTCGGGAATGAGCAGTTCTTC. This sequence encodes CASRRTTLGNEQFF.